This is a list of T cell receptor beta chains from one sample in a study of blood T cell repertoires in COVID-19. Clones were sequenced by immunoSEQ multiplex PCR, and TCRdb holds only the in-frame ones, with some missing. Of some 190,000 clones in the sample, roughly three quarters were seen once. Sequencing was done on a sample of PBMCs or T cells enriched from blood (not recorded which). The receptors stem from a man in his 60s who had been exposed to COVID-19. CDR3s include the opening cysteine and the closing phenylalanine or tryptophan. The D gene is left open where the match is weak. Expanded clones get a size class; other rows say once, few or many, or leave the size out.

d_call j_call clone_size v_call cdr3_aa cdr3_nt
- TRBJ2-2 - TRBV7-3 CASSLGVVGGGPGELFF TGTGCCAGCAGCTTAGGCGTAGTCGGAGGGGGCCCCGGGGAGCTGTTTTTT
- TRBJ1-5 - TRBV27 CASSTRSNQPQHF TGTGCCAGCAGTACTCGGAGCAATCAGCCCCAGCATTTT
TRBD1 TRBJ2-3 - TRBV6-5 CASNRDRVMDTQYF TGTGCCAGCAACCGGGACAGGGTCATGGATACGCAGTATTTT
TRBD2 TRBJ2-1 - TRBV11-2 CASSLGMGGTYNEQFF TGTGCCAGCAGCTTAGGAATGGGAGGGACCTACAATGAGCAGTTCTTC
TRBD2 TRBJ2-3 - TRBV19 CASSIGLATDTQYF TGTGCCAGTAGTATCGGACTAGCCACAGATACGCAGTATTTT
- TRBJ1-3 - TRBV30 CAWISTAESIYF TGTGCCTGGATATCAACAGCTGAGTCCATATATTTT
- TRBJ2-7 - TRBV5-5 CASSFDSNRGQYF TGTGCCAGCAGCTTCGACAGTAACCGCGGGCAGTACTTC
TRBD2 TRBJ2-7 medium-sized TRBV27 CASSFGLAGASYEQYF TGTGCCAGCAGTTTTGGTCTAGCGGGAGCTTCCTACGAGCAGTACTTC
- TRBJ1-6 - TRBV5-6 CASSLSSYNSPLHF TGTGCCAGCAGCCTTAGCTCCTATAATTCACCCCTCCACTTT
TRBD1 TRBJ2-5 - TRBV29-1 CSVRDRGGKETQYF TGCAGCGTTCGGGACAGGGGAGGGAAAGAGACCCAGTACTTC
- TRBJ1-1 - TRBV2 CASSVLTLGTEAFF TGTGCCAGCAGTGTCTTGACACTTGGCACTGAAGCTTTCTTT
- TRBJ1-1 - TRBV30 CAWSGTGRSEAFF TGTGCCTGGAGTGGGACGGGAAGGTCTGAAGCTTTCTTT
- TRBJ2-2 - TRBV5-6 CASSRWTADTGELFF TGTGCCAGCAGCCGATGGACAGCCGACACCGGGGAGCTGTTTTTT
- TRBJ2-4 - TRBV9 CASSVGHQDKNIQYF TGTGCCAGCAGCGTAGGTCACCAGGACAAAAACATTCAGTACTTC
- TRBJ1-4 - TRBV30 CAGEDEKLFF TGTGCCGGCGAGGATGAAAAACTGTTTTTT
TRBD2 TRBJ2-7 - TRBV19 CASSQAGGPTWEQYF TGTGCCAGTAGTCAAGCGGGAGGACCTACTTGGGAGCAGTACTTC
TRBD1 TRBJ2-7 once TRBV27 CASRGNTGGNTYEQYF TGTGCCAGCAGGGGGAATACAGGGGGGAATACCTACGAGCAGTACTTC
TRBD1 TRBJ1-5 - TRBV24-1 CATSDSGQGGQPQHF TGTGCCACCAGTGATTCGGGACAGGGGGGTCAGCCCCAGCATTTT
- TRBJ1-5 few TRBV19 CASNPAGLSQPQHF TGTGCCAGTAACCCGGCAGGGCTCAGTCAGCCCCAGCATTTT
- TRBJ2-1 - TRBV15 CATSKRFGQSSYNEQFF TGTGCCACCAGCAAGAGATTCGGACAGAGCTCCTACAATGAGCAGTTCTTC
- TRBJ2-1 - TRBV6-6 CASSYGVNEQFF TGTGCCAGCAGTTACGGAGTCAATGAGCAGTTCTTC
- TRBJ1-2 - TRBV7-9 CASSLILSAGSVYGYTF TGTGCCAGCAGCTTAATTTTATCGGCAGGATCTGTCTATGGCTACACCTTC
- TRBJ1-2 - TRBV10-3 CAISEVANYGYTF TGTGCCATCAGTGAAGTAGCTAACTATGGCTACACCTTC
TRBD2 TRBJ2-1 - TRBV29-1 CSVEVAGGGGEQFF TGCAGCGTTGAGGTGGCGGGAGGGGGTGGTGAGCAGTTCTTC
- TRBJ1-2 once TRBV5-3 CARSLVPGNGYTF TGTGCCAGAAGCTTGGTCCCAGGGAACGGCTACACCTTC
TRBD1 TRBJ2-7 - TRBV13 CASSDRGLPYEQYF TGTGCCAGCAGCGACAGGGGGCTGCCCTACGAGCAGTACTTC
- TRBJ1-4 - TRBV20-1 CSASPATGSKEKLFF TGCAGTGCTAGTCCGGCGACAGGCAGTAAGGAAAAACTGTTTTTT
TRBD1 TRBJ2-1 - TRBV6-4 CASSGTGGYNEQFF TGTGCCAGCAGTGGGACAGGGGGCTACAATGAGCAGTTCTTC
TRBD1 TRBJ2-2 - TRBV2 CASLDRGLTGELFF TGTGCCAGCCTGGACAGGGGGTTGACCGGGGAGCTGTTTTTT
- TRBJ2-4 - TRBV5-1 CASMDGTQRPKNIQYF TGCGCCAGCATGGACGGGACACAAAGGCCCAAAAACATTCAGTACTTC
TRBD1 TRBJ2-6 - TRBV7-8 CASSPRDRGSGANVLTF TGTGCCAGCAGCCCTCGGGACAGGGGGTCTGGGGCCAACGTCCTGACTTTC
- TRBJ1-2 - TRBV6-5 CASTARGTGNYGYTF TGTGCCAGCACCGCCCGGGGAACAGGGAACTATGGCTACACCTTC
TRBD1 TRBJ1-2 - TRBV19 CASRAGQGINYGYTF TGTGCCAGTAGAGCGGGACAGGGTATAAATTATGGCTACACCTTC
TRBD2 TRBJ2-7 - TRBV5-1 CASSYTGGGPREQYF TGCGCCAGCAGTTATACCGGGGGGGGGCCCCGGGAGCAGTACTTC
- TRBJ1-1 - TRBV4-1 CASSQDGGAGTGRAFF TGCGCCAGCAGCCAAGATGGGGGGGCAGGGACCGGTCGGGCTTTCTTT
- TRBJ2-5 few TRBV2 CASSPFRQATQGPQYF TGTGCCAGCAGTCCCTTCCGTCAAGCAACCCAGGGCCCCCAGTACTTC